Listed below are T cell receptor beta chains from one sample, sequenced in a study of neurological immune-mediated disorders. TCRdb called the 5' RACE reads again in MiXCR, with one record for every CDR3 protein. The sample consists of about 19,000 distinct CDR3 sequences, 7% to 8.5% of them appearing once. The specimen sequenced was CD8+ T cells from blood. These TCRs come from a woman under 40 with HTLV-1-associated myelopathy (HAM/TSP). The CDR3 runs from the conserved cysteine through the conserved F or W. A D gene is named only where the DNA matches it firmly. Sizes are listed as once, few or many counts, or a class when the clone is expanded.

J: TRBJ1-2; D: .; V: TRBV12-3/TRBV12-4; size: many; DNA: TGTGCCAGCAGTTTATCCACGCCGACTAACTATGGCTACACCTTC; CDR3: CASSLSTPTNYGYTF
J: TRBJ1-4; D: TRBD1; V: TRBV14; size: many; DNA: TGTGCCAGCCTTCGTCGGGACAGCGATTTT; CDR3: CASLRRDSDF
J: TRBJ2-3; D: .; V: TRBV11-2; size: many; DNA: TGTGCCAGCAGCCTTTTCCGGCGGACTGCAGATACGCAGTATTTT; CDR3: CASSLFRRTADTQYF
J: TRBJ2-7; D: .; V: TRBV7-9; size: many; DNA: TGTGCCAGCAGCCTATCAGCACGGTGGGTGCGCGAGCAGTACTTC; CDR3: CASSLSARWVREQYF
J: TRBJ2-2; D: TRBD1; V: TRBV12-3/TRBV12-4; size: many; DNA: TGTGCCAGCATCAAAACCGGGACAGGGGGAGGTACCGGGGAGCTGTTTTTT; CDR3: CASIKTGTGGGTGELFF
J: TRBJ2-3; D: .; V: TRBV9; size: medium-sized; DNA: TGTGCCAGCAGCCCCGGGGGCACGACTAGCACAGATACGCAGTATTTT; CDR3: CASSPGGTTSTDTQYF
J: TRBJ2-2; D: .; V: TRBV7-3; size: many; DNA: TGTGCCAGCAGCTCATCAGGGACCGGGGAGCTGTTTTTT; CDR3: CASSSSGTGELFF
J: TRBJ1-1; D: .; V: TRBV15; size: many; DNA: TGTGCCACCAGCAGAGTTCGGGGAGGCACTGAAGCTTTCTTT; CDR3: CATSRVRGGTEAFF
J: TRBJ2-7; D: .; V: TRBV4-1; size: many; DNA: TGCGCCAGCAGCCAAGAAGGAGATACCTACGAGCAGTACTTC; CDR3: CASSQEGDTYEQYF
J: TRBJ2-3; D: .; V: TRBV6-1; size: many; DNA: TGTGCCAGCAGTGAAGTTTCGGGGTCCACAGATACGCAGTATTTT; CDR3: CASSEVSGSTDTQYF
J: TRBJ1-2; D: .; V: TRBV5-8; size: many; DNA: TGTGCCAGCAGCACCCGGGACGGAAATAACTATGGCTACACCTTC; CDR3: CASSTRDGNNYGYTF
J: TRBJ2-7; D: TRBD2; V: TRBV9; size: many; DNA: TGTGCCAGCAGCGCCGGGACTAGCGGGGGCGAGCAGTACTTC; CDR3: CASSAGTSGGEQYF
J: TRBJ1-6; D: TRBD1; V: TRBV9; size: many; DNA: TGTGCCAGCAGCGTGGACGACAGGGGAGGTAATTCACCCCTCCACTTT; CDR3: CASSVDDRGGNSPLHF
J: TRBJ2-1; D: TRBD1; V: TRBV5-6; size: many; DNA: TGTGCCAGCAGCTTCCCCGGACAGGGGGCGGGAAATGAGCAGTTCTTC; CDR3: CASSFPGQGAGNEQFF
J: TRBJ2-3; D: .; V: TRBV6-6; size: many; DNA: TGTGCCAGCAGTTACTCGCCGACAGGAGAGTATGGGTCAACAACAGATACGCAGTATTTT; CDR3: CASSYSPTGEYGSTTDTQYF
J: TRBJ2-3; D: TRBD2; V: TRBV20-1; size: many; DNA: TGCAGTGCGGTTAGCGGGGGAGAAATTAGCACAGATACGCAGTATTTT; CDR3: CSAVSGGEISTDTQYF
J: TRBJ2-6; D: TRBD2; V: TRBV9; size: many; DNA: TGTGCCAGCAGCGCACTAGCGGGCGACTCTGGGGCCAACGTCCTGACTTTC; CDR3: CASSALAGDSGANVLTF
J: TRBJ2-7; D: TRBD2; V: TRBV20-1; size: many; DNA: TGCAGTGCTCTACGGGGACTAGCGGGGGCGAACGAGCAGTACTTC; CDR3: CSALRGLAGANEQYF
J: TRBJ2-3; D: TRBD2; V: TRBV6-1; size: many; DNA: TGTGCCAGCAGTGACGAAAGACTAGCGGGGGACCCCGATACGCAGTATTTT; CDR3: CASSDERLAGDPDTQYF
J: TRBJ2-7; D: .; V: TRBV27; size: many; DNA: TGTGCCAGCAGGGCCGACAGGTTCGGCGAGCAGTACTTC; CDR3: CASRADRFGEQYF
J: TRBJ2-1; D: .; V: TRBV29-1; size: many; DNA: TGCAGCGTTGAAGGCCAGAGCTCCTACAATGAGCAGTTCTTC; CDR3: CSVEGQSSYNEQFF
J: TRBJ2-3; D: .; V: TRBV7-9; size: many; DNA: TGTGCCAGCAGCTTAACCCAAGGGGGGACAGATACGCAGTATTTT; CDR3: CASSLTQGGTDTQYF
J: TRBJ1-5; D: .; V: TRBV27; size: many; DNA: TGTGCCAGCAGGGGAAATGGTAATCAGCCCCAGCATTTT; CDR3: CASRGNGNQPQHF
J: TRBJ2-3; D: .; V: TRBV4-2; size: many; DNA: TGTGCCAGCAGCCAACCCGGGAGCTACACGCGAGATACGCAGTATTTT; CDR3: CASSQPGSYTRDTQYF
J: TRBJ2-7; D: TRBD1; V: TRBV20-1; size: many; DNA: TGCAGTGTCCCGGGACAGAGTATTGAGGAGCAGTACTTC; CDR3: CSVPGQSIEEQYF
J: TRBJ2-3; D: .; V: TRBV6-5; size: many; DNA: TGTGCCAGCAGTTACTTTGGCACAGATACGCAGTATTTT; CDR3: CASSYFGTDTQYF
J: TRBJ2-7; D: TRBD1; V: TRBV29-1; size: many; DNA: TGCAGCGTTGAAGATCTCGGGACAGGGGCCTACGAGCAGTACTTC; CDR3: CSVEDLGTGAYEQYF
J: TRBJ2-1; D: .; V: TRBV24-1; size: many; DNA: TGTGCCACCAGTGATGGGTTACGGCAGTTCTTC; CDR3: CATSDGLRQFF
J: TRBJ1-2; D: .; V: TRBV5-1; size: many; DNA: TGCGCCAGCAGCGCTGAAAACTATGGCTACACCTTC; CDR3: CASSAENYGYTF
J: TRBJ2-3; D: TRBD2; V: TRBV20-1; size: many; DNA: TGCAGTACTAGAGATGATTTCGGGGGGGCCTTAGATACGCAGTATTTT; CDR3: CSTRDDFGGALDTQYF